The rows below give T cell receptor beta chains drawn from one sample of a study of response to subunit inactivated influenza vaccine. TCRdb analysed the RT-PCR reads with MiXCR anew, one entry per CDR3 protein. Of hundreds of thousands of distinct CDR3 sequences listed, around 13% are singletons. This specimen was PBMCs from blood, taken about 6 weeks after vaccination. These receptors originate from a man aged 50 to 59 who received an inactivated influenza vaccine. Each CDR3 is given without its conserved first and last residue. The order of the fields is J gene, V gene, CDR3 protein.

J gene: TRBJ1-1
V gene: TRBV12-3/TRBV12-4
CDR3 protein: ASSPGGGRTEAF

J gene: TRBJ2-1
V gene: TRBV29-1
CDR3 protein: SSRAWDREGNNEQF

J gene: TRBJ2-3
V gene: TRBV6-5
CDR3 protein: ASSYSPLAGGVDTQY

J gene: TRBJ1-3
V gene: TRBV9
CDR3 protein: ASRRDPSGNTIY

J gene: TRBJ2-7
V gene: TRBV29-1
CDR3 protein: SVGRALGYEQY

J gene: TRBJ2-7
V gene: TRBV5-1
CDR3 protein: ASSLAGREQY

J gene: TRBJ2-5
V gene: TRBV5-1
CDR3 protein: ASSFHGGEETQY

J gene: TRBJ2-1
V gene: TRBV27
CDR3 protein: ASSGDLLSSYNEQF

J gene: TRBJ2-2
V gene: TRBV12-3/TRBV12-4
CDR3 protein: ASSFTIGATNTGELF

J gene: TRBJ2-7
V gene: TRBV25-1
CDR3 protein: ASRSGGSYEQY

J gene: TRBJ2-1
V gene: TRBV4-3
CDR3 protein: ASSQDRFNEQF

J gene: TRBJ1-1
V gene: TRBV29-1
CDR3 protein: SVTKNRVQAF

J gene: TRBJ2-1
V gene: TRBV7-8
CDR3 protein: ASSPDRTSGRNEQF

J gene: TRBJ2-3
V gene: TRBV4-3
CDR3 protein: ASSQVGGAYTDTQY

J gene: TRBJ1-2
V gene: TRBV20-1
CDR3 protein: SAQRGSYGYT

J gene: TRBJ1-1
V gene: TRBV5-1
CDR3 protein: ASSLPTGFGITEAF

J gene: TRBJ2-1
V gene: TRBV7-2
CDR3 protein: ASSLWLQDNEQF

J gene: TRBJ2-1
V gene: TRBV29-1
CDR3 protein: SVTHKGSYNEQF

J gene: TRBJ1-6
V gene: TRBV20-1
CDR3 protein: SARGRQINSPLH

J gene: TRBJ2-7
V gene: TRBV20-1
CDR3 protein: SASPGTSYEQY

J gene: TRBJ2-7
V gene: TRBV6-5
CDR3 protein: ASSYSKGTEQY

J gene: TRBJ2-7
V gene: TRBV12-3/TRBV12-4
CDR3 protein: ASSLFSGSYEQY

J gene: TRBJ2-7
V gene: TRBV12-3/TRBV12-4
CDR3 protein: ASSLILGLGGEQY

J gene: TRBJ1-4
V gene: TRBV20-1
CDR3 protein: GGRQTSNEKLF

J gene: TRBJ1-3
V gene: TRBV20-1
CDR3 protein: SASPITGSSGNTIY

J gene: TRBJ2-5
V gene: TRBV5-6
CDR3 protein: ASSLLAEGTQY

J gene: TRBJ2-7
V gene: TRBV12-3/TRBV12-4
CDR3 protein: ASSFRRTYEQY

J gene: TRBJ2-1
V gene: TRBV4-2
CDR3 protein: AMSRGTGSEQF

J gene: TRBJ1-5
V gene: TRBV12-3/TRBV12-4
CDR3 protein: ASSLFNQPQH

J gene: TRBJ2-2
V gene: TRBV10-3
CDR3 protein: AILGQGNTGELF

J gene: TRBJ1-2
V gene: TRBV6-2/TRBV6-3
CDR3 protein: ASSYSLGAGSGYT

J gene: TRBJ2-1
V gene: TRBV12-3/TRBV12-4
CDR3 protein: TSSLRAGIPKPSYNEQF

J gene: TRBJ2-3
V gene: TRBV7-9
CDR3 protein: ASSHRQGQSDTQY

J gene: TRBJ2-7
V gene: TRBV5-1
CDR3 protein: ASRRDVSYEQY

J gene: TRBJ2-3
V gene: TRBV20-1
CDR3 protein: SAEKGGTDTQY

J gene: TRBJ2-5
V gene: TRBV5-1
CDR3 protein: ASSQGQGASETQY

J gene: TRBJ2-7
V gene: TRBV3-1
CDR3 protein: ASSQDFLAGAYEQY

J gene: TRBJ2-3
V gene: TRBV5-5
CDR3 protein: ASRQVADTQY

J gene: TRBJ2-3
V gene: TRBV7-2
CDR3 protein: ASSQPGARTDTQY

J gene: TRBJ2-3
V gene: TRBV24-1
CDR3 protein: ATSEYTDTQY

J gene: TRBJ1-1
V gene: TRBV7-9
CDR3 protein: ASSLGTAEAF

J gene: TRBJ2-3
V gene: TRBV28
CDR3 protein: ASKKGAVTDTQY

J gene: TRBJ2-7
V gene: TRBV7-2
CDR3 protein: ASSWGLWTGEQY

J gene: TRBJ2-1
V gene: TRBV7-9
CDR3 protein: ASSSAGGGTYNEQF

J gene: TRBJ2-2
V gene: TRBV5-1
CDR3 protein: ASSLGTATNTGELF

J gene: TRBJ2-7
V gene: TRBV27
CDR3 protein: ASGGQKDYEQY

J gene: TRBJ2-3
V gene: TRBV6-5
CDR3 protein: ASSYAVGPDTQY

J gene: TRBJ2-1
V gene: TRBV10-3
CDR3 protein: AIGGQEDLQYEQF

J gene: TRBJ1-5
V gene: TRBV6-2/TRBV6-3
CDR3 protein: ASHGRDPLTQPQH

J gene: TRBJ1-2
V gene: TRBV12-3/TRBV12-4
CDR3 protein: ASRSGQVYGYT

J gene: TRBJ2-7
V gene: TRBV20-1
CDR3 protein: SASSGSTYEQY

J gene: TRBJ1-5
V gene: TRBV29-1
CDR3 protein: SVGQASNQPQH

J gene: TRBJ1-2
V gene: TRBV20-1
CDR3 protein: SARDSRSYGYT

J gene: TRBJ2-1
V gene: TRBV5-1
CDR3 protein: ASSSRTSGDSTQF

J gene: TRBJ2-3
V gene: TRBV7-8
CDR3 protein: ASSLDGGGAGDTQY

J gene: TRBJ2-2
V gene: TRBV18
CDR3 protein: ASSQGLAEEPGELF

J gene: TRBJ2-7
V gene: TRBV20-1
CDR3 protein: SARDFTDYEQY

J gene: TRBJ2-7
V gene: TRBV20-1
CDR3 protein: SARAPGQATYEQY